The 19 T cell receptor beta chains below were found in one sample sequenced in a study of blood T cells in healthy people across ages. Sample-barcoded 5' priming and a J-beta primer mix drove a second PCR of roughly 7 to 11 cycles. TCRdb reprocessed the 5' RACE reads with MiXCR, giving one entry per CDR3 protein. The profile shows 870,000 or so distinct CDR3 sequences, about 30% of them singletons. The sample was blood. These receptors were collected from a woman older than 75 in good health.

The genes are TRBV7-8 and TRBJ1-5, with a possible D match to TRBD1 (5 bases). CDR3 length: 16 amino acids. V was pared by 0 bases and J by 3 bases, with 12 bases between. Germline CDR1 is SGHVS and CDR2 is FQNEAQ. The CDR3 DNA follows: TGTGCCAGCAGCTTAGCGACGGGACGGCTCAATCAGCCCCAGCATTTT. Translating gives CASSLATGRLNQPQHF.

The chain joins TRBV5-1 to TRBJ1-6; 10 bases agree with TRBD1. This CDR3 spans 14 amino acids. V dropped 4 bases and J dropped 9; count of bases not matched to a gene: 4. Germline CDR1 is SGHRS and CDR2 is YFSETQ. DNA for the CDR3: TGCGCCAGCAGCACCGGGACAGGGGTTTCACCCCTCCACTTT. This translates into CASSTGTGVSPLHF.

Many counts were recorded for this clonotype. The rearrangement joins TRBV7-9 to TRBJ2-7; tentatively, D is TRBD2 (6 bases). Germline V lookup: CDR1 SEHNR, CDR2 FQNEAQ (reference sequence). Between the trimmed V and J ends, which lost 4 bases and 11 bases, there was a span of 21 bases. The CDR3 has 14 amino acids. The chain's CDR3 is CASSSSPEGGGKYF. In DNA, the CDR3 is TGTGCCAGCAGCTCATCCCCGGAGGGTGGGGGAAAGTACTTC.

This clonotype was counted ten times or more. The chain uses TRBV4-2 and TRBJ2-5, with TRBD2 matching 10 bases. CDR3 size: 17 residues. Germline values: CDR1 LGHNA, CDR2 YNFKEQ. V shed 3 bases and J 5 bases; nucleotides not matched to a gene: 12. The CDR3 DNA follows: TGTGCCAGCAGCCAGTTAAGCGGGGGGGCTGAGGAGGAGACCCAGTACTTC. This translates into CASSQLSGGAEEETQYF.

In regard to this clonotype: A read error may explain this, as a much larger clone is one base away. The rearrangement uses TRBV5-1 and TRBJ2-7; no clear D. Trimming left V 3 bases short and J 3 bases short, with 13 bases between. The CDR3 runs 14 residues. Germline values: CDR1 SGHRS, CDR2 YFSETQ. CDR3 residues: CASSCSVPDYEQYF. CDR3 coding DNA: TGCGCCAGCAGCTGTTCGGTTCCCGACTACGAGCAGTACTTC.

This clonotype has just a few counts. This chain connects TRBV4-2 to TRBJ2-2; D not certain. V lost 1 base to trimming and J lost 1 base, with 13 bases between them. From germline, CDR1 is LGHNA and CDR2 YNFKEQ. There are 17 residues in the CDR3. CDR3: CASSQGARTVNTGELFF. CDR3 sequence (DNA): TGTGCCAGCAGCCAAGGGGCTAGGACGGTGAACACCGGGGAGCTGTTTTTT.

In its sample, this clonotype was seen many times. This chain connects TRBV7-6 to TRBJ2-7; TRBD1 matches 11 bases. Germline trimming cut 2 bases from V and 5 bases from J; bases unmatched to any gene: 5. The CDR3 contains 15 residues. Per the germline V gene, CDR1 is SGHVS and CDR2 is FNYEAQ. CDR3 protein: CASSLPGQGGNEQYF. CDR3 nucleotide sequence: TGTGCCAGCAGCTTACCGGGACAGGGGGGGAACGAGCAGTACTTC. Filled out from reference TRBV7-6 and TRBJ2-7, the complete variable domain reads GAGVSQSPRYKVTKRGQDVALRCDPISGHVSLYWYRQALGQGPEFLTYFNYEAQQDKSGLPNDRFSAERPEGSISTLTIQRTEQRDSAMYRCASSLPGQGGNEQYFGPGTRLTVT.

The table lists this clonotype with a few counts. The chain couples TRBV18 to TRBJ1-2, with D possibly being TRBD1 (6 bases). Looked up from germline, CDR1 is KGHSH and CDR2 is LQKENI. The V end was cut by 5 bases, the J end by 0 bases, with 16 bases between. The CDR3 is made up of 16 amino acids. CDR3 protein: CASSELGTPTNYGYTF. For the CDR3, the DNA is TGTGCCAGCTCAGAATTAGGGACACCGACTAACTATGGCTACACCTTC. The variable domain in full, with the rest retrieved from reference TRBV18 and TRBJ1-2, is NAGVMQNPRHLVRRRGQEARLRCSPMKGHSHVYWYRQLPEEGLKFMVYLQKENIIDESGMPKERFSAEFPKEGPSILRIQQVVRGDSAAYFCASSELGTPTNYGYTFGSGTRLTVV.

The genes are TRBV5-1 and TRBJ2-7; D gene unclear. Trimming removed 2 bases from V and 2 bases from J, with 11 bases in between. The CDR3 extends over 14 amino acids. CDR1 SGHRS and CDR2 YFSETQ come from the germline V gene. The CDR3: CASSFGLMTYEQYF. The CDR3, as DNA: TGCGCCAGCAGCTTTGGCCTCATGACCTACGAGCAGTACTTC.

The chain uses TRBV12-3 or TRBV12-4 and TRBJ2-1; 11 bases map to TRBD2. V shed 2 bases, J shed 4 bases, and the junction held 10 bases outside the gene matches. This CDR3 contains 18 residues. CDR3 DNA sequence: TGTGCCAGCAGTTTACCAGCGGGGCTAGCGGGGGGATACAATGAGCAGTTCTTC. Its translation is CASSLPAGLAGGYNEQFF.

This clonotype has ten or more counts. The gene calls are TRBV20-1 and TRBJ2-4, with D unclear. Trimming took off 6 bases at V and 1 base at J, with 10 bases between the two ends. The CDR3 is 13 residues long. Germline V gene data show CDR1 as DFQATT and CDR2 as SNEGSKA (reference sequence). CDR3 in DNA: TGCAGTGCGTCCGATATTGCCAAAAACATTCAGTACTTC. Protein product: CSASDIAKNIQYF.

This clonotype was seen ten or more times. The CDR3 reads CASSFPTSGSTDTQYF. The CDR3 nucleotides are TGCGCCAGCAGCTTCCCGACTAGCGGAAGCACAGATACGCAGTATTTT. The V call is TRBV5-1, the J call TRBJ2-3, with 9 nucleotides matching TRBD2. Germline CDR1 reads SGHRS; CDR2 reads YFSETQ. The junction had 4 bases not matched to a gene; V was cut back by 2 bases and J by 0 bases. The CDR3 is made up of 16 amino acids.

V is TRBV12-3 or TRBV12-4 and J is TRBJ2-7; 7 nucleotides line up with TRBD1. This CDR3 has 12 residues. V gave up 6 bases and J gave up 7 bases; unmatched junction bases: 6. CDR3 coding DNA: TGTGCCAGCAGGGGGACAGACAATGAGCAGTACTTC. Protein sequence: CASRGTDNEQYF.

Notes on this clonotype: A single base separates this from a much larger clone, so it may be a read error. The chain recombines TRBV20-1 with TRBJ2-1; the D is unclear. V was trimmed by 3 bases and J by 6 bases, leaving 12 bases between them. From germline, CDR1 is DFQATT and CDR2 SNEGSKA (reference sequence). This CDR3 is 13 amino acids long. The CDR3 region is CSARVGLSNEQFF. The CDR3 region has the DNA TGCAGTGCTAGGGTTGGTCTATCCAATGAGCAGTTCTTC.

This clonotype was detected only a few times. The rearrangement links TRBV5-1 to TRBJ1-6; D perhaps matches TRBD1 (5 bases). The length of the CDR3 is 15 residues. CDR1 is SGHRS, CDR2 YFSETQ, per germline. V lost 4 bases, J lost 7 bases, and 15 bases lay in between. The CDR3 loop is CASSPRAGINSPLHF. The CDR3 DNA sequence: TGCGCCAGCAGCCCACGAGCAGGGATAAATTCACCCCTCCACTTT.

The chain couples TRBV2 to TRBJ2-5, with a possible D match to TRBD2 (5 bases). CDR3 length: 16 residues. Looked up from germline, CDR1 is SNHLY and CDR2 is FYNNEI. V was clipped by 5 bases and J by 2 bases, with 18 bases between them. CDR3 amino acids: CASSLGLTSLQETQYF. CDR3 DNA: TGTGCCAGCAGTCTAGGACTGACTTCTTTACAAGAGACCCAGTACTTC.

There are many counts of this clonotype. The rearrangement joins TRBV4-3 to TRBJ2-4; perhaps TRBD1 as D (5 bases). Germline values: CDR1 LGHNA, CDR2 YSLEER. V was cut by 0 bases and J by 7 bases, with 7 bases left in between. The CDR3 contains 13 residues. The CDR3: CASSQDQGNIQYF. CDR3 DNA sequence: TGCGCCAGCAGCCAAGATCAGGGCAACATTCAGTACTTC.

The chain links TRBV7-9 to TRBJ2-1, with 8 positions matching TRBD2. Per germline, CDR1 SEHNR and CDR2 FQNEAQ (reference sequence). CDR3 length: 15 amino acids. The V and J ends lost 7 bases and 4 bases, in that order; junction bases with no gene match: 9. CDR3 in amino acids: CASTPLAGLYNEQFF. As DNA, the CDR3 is TGTGCCAGCACCCCCTTAGCGGGGCTATACAATGAGCAGTTCTTC.

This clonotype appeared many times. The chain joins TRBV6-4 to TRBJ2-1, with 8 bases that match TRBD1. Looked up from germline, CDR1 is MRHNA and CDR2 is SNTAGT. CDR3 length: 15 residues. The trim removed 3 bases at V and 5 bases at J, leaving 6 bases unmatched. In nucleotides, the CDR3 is TGTGCCAGCAGTGATCTCGACAGGGGCAACAATGAGCAGTTCTTC. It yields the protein CASSDLDRGNNEQFF.